This TCR beta chain was sequenced during a study of long-term antiretroviral therapy in people with HIV. Trimming cost V 3 bases and J 0 bases, with 12 bases left between them. CDR3 length: 16 residues. CDR1 LNHDA and CDR2 SQIVND come from the germline V gene (reference sequence). Turning to this clone: What it recognizes is unknown.

The cryopreserved samples used held roughly 0.9-10 million PBMC prior to extraction of DNA. Regarding the study as a whole: Compared with controls, HIV repertoires showed narrower CDR3 length ranges.

It was version v3.0 of the immunoSEQ assay that was run at survey level. Here immunoSEQ multiplex PCR was the method, and the copy in TCRdb shows in-frame clones only, minus some. The data show 25,000 to 30,000 clones, about 83% seen once. The sequencing here drew on unsorted PBMCs, taken roughly 4.9 years after starting antiretroviral therapy. This sequence was found in a man aged 35 to 55 with HIV. The genes are TRBV19 and TRBJ1-3; D is ambiguous. CDR3 DNA: TGTGCCAGTAGTATTATTCCCGACACCTCTGGAAACACCATATATTTT. Protein product: CASSIIPDTSGNTIYF.